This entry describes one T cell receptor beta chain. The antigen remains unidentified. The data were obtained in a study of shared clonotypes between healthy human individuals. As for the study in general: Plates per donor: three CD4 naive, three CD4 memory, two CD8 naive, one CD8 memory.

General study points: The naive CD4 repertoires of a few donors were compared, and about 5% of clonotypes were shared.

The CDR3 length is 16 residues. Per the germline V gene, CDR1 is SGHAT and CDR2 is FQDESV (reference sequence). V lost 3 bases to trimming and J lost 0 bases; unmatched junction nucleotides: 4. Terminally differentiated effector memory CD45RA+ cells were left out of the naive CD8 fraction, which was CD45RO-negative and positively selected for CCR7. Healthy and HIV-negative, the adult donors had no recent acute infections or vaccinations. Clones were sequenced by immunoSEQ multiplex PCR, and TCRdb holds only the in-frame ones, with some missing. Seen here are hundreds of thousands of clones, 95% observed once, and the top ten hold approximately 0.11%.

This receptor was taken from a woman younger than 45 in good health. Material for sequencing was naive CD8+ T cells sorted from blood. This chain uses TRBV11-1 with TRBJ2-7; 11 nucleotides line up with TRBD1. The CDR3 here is CASSFAGTGGSYEQYF. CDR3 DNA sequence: TGTGCCAGCAGCTTCGCCGGGACAGGGGGCTCCTACGAGCAGTACTTC.